The T cell receptor (beta chain) under discussion was sequenced for a study of blood T cell repertoires in COVID-19. The CDR3 consists of 14 residues. V gave up 4 bases and J gave up 1 base; unmatched junction bases: 3. CDR1 and CDR2 from the germline V gene are SGHRS and YFSETQ. This clone counts as large. Participants spanned ages about 18 to 95 years and resided in 20 to 25 US areas. As originally analysed: Reference gene primer amplification in the assay estimated nucleated cell counts. Clones were read by immunoSEQ multiplex PCR, and TCRdb kept only the in-frame ones, dropping some. The V and J calls and clone size come from that table; D and trimming were worked out from the DNA. The repertoire consists of a few hundred thousand clones, with roughly 85% occurring once and the leading ten covering more than 6.5%.

The chain employs TRBV5-1 and TRBJ2-3; TRBD1 matches 7 bases. The TCR sequence derives from a woman aged 45-65 years who had been exposed to COVID-19. Sequenced material: PBMCs or T cells enriched from blood (not recorded which). The CDR3 loop is CASSPGQRTDTQYF. In nucleotides, the CDR3 is TGCGCCAGCAGCCCGGGACAGCGCACAGATACGCAGTATTTT.